This T cell receptor beta chain was observed in a study of T cells in Graves' hyperthyroidism and ophthalmopathy. A patient was excluded if there was uncontrolled infection, other autoimmune disease, pregnancy or lactation. RNA transcripts gave rise to amplified TCR beta CDR3 regions. RT-PCR in the first round (using the HTBI primer set) targeted the TCR CDR3. One entry per CDR3 protein, called by TCRdb with MiXCR from the multiplex PCR reads. The sample yields 250,000 to 300,000 distinct CDR3 sequences, roughly an eighth seen once. This clonotype was picked up many times. The source is a woman aged 40 to 50 with Graves' hyperthyroidism. The sample consisted of blood.

The DNA of the CDR3 is TGTGCCAGCTGGACAGGGGAAGATACGCAGTATTTT. The encoded protein is CASWTGEDTQYF. J is TRBJ2-3 and V is TRBV6-1, with 9 bases that match TRBD1. CDR3 size: 12 residues. The trim removed 8 bases at V and 5 bases at J, leaving 2 bases unmatched. Germline CDR1 reads MNHNS; CDR2 reads SASEGT.